This T cell receptor (beta chain) was obtained from a study of T-cell memory formation after mild COVID-19. The CDR3 length is 15 residues. Germline V gene data show CDR1 as MNHEY and CDR2 as SMNVEV (reference sequence). Trimming left V 3 bases short and J 4 bases short, with 13 bases between. One entry per CDR3 protein results from TCRdb running MiXCR on the 5' RACE reads. The repertoire includes around 320,000 distinct CDR3 sequences, around 27% of them detected once, and approximately 12% sits in the top ten. The clonotype originates from an adult woman who had mild COVID-19 (a few samples of this study predate the infection). Cell type and time point are not known. Sequenced: PBMCs or a T cell subset sorted from them (not recorded which). This rearrangement joins TRBV27 to TRBJ1-5; possible D gene TRBD1, 6 bases. CDR3 sequence reads: CASSFAGAGNQPQHF. The DNA of the CDR3 is TGTGCCAGCAGTTTTGCAGGGGCAGGGAATCAGCCCCAGCATTTT.